The next 22 T cell receptor beta chains were all read from a single sample in a study of blood T cell repertoires in COVID-19. Measured with immunoSEQ multiplex PCR; TCRdb has only the in-frame clones, and not every one. The sample lists about 210,000 clones, about 91% occurring once. The source material was PBMCs or T cells enriched from blood (not recorded which). Receptors were obtained from a man aged 18 to 30 with acute COVID-19.

The chain has TRBV7-8 and TRBJ2-2; TRBD1 matches at 7 bases. Germline CDR1 is SGHVS and CDR2 is FQNEAQ. The CDR3 extends over 16 amino acids. V shed 5 bases and J 7 bases; nucleotides not matched to a gene: 13. In DNA form, the CDR3 reads TGTGCCAGCAGCCCCCACTGGACAGGTAGCAACGGGGAGCTGTTTTTT. Translating gives CASSPHWTGSNGELFF.

V is TRBV2 and J is TRBJ2-7, with 8 bases that match TRBD1. This CDR3 comprises 14 residues. The V and J ends lost 6 bases and 7 bases, in that order; junction bases with no gene match: 11. Germline-derived CDR1 and CDR2 are SNHLY and FYNNEI. The CDR3 sequence: CASRGRTGFVEQYF. The CDR3 nucleotides are TGTGCCAGCAGAGGAAGGACAGGGTTTGTGGAGCAGTACTTC.

The rearrangement joins TRBV3-1 (or the pseudogene TRBV3-2) to TRBJ2-1; a weak D match, TRBD1 (5 bases). Trimming stripped 1 base from V and 4 bases from J, with 8 bases between. This CDR3 is 14 amino acids long. The germline V gene encodes CDR1 LGHDT and CDR2 YNNKEL (reference sequence). CDR3 sequence reads: CASSQVSGYNEQFF. In DNA form, the CDR3 reads TGTGCCAGCAGCCAAGTCTCAGGGTACAATGAGCAGTTCTTC.

This chain uses TRBV30 with TRBJ2-1, with D perhaps TRBD2 (5 bases). With 3 bases removed from V and 1 base from J, the gap between germline ends came to 13 bases. Germline CDR1 and CDR2: GTSNPN and SVGIG (reference sequence). The CDR3 has 15 amino acids. The CDR3 reads CAWRRGYPSYNEQFF. In nucleotides, the CDR3 is TGTGCCTGGAGAAGAGGGTACCCTTCCTACAATGAGCAGTTCTTC.

This rearrangement joins TRBV5-1 to TRBJ2-3, with 7 bases lining up with TRBD2. This CDR3 contains 16 residues. The germline V gene encodes CDR1 SGHRS and CDR2 YFSETQ. V lost 0 bases, J lost 5 bases, and 9 bases stayed unmatched. In DNA, the CDR3 is TGCGCCAGCAGCTTGGGGTTGGTAGCGGGTGGAGATACGCAGTATTTT. Its translation: CASSLGLVAGGDTQYF.

The gene calls are TRBV19 and TRBJ2-1, with 7 bases fitting TRBD1. Germline loops: CDR1 LNHDA, CDR2 SQIVND (reference sequence). V was pared by 7 bases and J by 8 bases, with 8 bases of the junction left unmatched. This CDR3 has 13 residues. DNA of the CDR3: TGTGCCAGTAAGGTCAGGGGGAGCGATGAGCAGTTCTTC. Encoded protein: CASKVRGSDEQFF.

The genes are TRBV29-1 and TRBJ2-7, with TRBD2 identical over 8 bases. Germline V gene sequence: CDR1 SQVTM, CDR2 ANQGSEA. V shed 5 bases and J 0 bases; nucleotides not matched to a gene: 3. The CDR3 spans 13 residues. The CDR3 DNA sequence: TGCAGCGTTTCGGGAGGGAACTCCTACGAGCAGTACTTC. Protein sequence: CSVSGGNSYEQYF.

The rearrangement uses TRBV2 and TRBJ2-5; D remains ambiguous. The germline CDR1 and CDR2 sequences are SNHLY and FYNNEI. V lost 3 bases and J 4 bases, leaving 3 bases between the germline ends. The CDR3 is 11 residues long. The CDR3 nucleotides read TGTGCCAGCAGTGACTTAGAGACCCAGTACTTC. Protein: CASSDLETQYF.

This chain uses TRBV5-1 with TRBJ2-5, with 10 positions matching TRBD2. The CDR3 spans 15 residues. V shed 4 bases, J shed 2 bases, and the junction held 5 bases outside the gene matches. CDR1 and CDR2 (germline): SGHRS, YFSETQ. The CDR3 loop is CASSPGLADQETQYF. CDR3 coding DNA: TGCGCCAGCAGCCCCGGACTAGCGGATCAAGAGACCCAGTACTTC.

V is TRBV19 and J is TRBJ1-6, with D possibly being TRBD1 (5 bases). This CDR3 is 14 amino acids long. The V end was cut by 7 bases, the J end by 5 bases, with 12 bases between. The V gene's germline CDR1 is LNHDA and CDR2 SQIVND (reference sequence). The CDR3 sequence is CASNPPGDNSPLHF. CDR3 DNA sequence: TGTGCCAGTAACCCTCCGGGGGATAATTCACCCCTCCACTTT.

The V call is TRBV5-1, the J call TRBJ1-1; D is unclear. Germline CDR1 is SGHRS and CDR2 is YFSETQ. V lost 0 bases, J lost 0 bases, and 6 bases lay in between. CDR3 length equals 14 residues. CDR3 DNA: TGCGCCAGCAGCTTGGGGTCAGTGAACACTGAAGCTTTCTTT. Translated, it gives CASSLGSVNTEAFF.

Regarding this clone: Within the sample, other DNA sequences also encode this same CDR3. The chain recombines TRBV4-1 with TRBJ2-7; 7 bases map to TRBD2. The CDR3 is 15 amino acids. The germline CDR1 and CDR2 sequences are MGHRA and YSYEKL. V shed 0 bases, J shed 2 bases, and the junction held 4 bases outside the gene matches. Here the CDR3 DNA reads TGCGCCAGCAGCCAAGATCCGGGAGGTACCTACGAGCAGTACTTC. As protein: CASSQDPGGTYEQYF.

The chain links TRBV25-1 to TRBJ1-6; D gene ambiguous. The V and J ends lost 2 bases and 0 bases respectively, with 14 bases between them. The CDR3 has 18 residues. Germline assignment: CDR1 MGHDK and CDR2 SYGVNS. The CDR3 protein is CASSEVLPRSSYNSPLHF. The DNA for the CDR3 is TGTGCCAGCAGTGAAGTTCTACCAAGGAGCTCCTATAATTCACCCCTCCACTTT.

There are a few counts of this clone. The genes are TRBV6-1 and TRBJ1-2, with 7 bases fitting TRBD1. The V gene end was trimmed by 0 bases and the J gene end by 5 bases; junction bases not matched to a gene: 12. CDR1 is MNHNS, CDR2 SASEGT, per germline. The CDR3 covers 17 residues. The CDR3 region is CASSEAPLTAGGYGYTF. The DNA of the CDR3 is TGTGCCAGCAGTGAAGCGCCTCTTACAGCAGGGGGTTATGGCTACACCTTC.

The chain couples TRBV5-1 to TRBJ2-5; 10 positions agree with TRBD2. The CDR3 runs to 15 residues. The trim removed 4 bases at V and 6 bases at J, leaving 9 bases unmatched. Germline loops: CDR1 SGHRS, CDR2 YFSETQ. CDR3 residues: CASSTGTSVSQTQYF. The CDR3 DNA follows: TGCGCCAGCAGCACTGGGACTAGCGTCAGTCAGACCCAGTACTTC.

The gene calls are TRBV30 and TRBJ2-1, with D possibly matching TRBD2 (6 bases). V was trimmed by 3 bases and J by 3 bases, leaving 15 bases between them. This CDR3 comprises 15 residues. CDR1 and CDR2 from the germline V gene are GTSNPN and SVGIG (reference sequence). CDR3 DNA sequence: TGTGCCTGGAGCTCGGCTCCGGGAGTCTACAATGAGCAGTTCTTC. Its protein is CAWSSAPGVYNEQFF.

The gene calls are TRBV5-6 and TRBJ2-7; 11 bases are shared with TRBD1. The V gene's germline CDR1 is SGHDT and CDR2 YYEEEE. CDR3 length equals 14 residues. After removal of 3 bases from V and 6 bases from J, the junction contained 5 bases not matched to a gene. The CDR3 nucleotides read TGTGCCAGCAGCTGGGGACAGGGGGACCCCGAGCAGTACTTC. It translates to CASSWGQGDPEQYF.

The chain carries TRBV24-1 and TRBJ2-1; no reliable D call. The CDR3 extends over 14 amino acids. Germline CDR1 reads KGHDR; CDR2 reads SFDVKD. Trimming pared 5 bases from V and 1 base from J, leaving 8 bases between. CDR3 nucleotide sequence: TGTGCCACCAGTGCAGCGTTATCCTACAATGAGCAGTTCTTC. As protein: CATSAALSYNEQFF.

About this clone itself: The sample has other DNA sequences that encode this CDR3 too. CDR3 coding DNA: TGTGCCAGCAGCGTTAGCGGGAGCTCCTACAATGAGCAGTTCTTC. Encoded protein: CASSVSGSSYNEQFF. The chain is built from TRBV9 and TRBJ2-1; 9 bases align to TRBD2. Looked up from germline, CDR1 is SGDLS and CDR2 is YYNGEE. The V and J ends lost 2 bases and 0 bases, in that order; junction bases with no gene match: 0. The CDR3 runs 15 residues.

The chain employs TRBV30 and TRBJ1-4, with D tentatively TRBD1 (5 bases). The germline V gene has CDR1 GTSNPN and CDR2 SVGIG (reference sequence). The length of the CDR3 is 13 residues. V lost 8 bases to trimming and J lost 8 bases, with 18 bases between them. This CDR3 is CAAPNQGNEKLFF. The CDR3 coding sequence is TGTGCCGCTCCCAACCAGGGAAACGAAAAACTGTTTTTT.

This chain connects TRBV12-3 or TRBV12-4 to TRBJ1-1; 8 bases fit TRBD1. There are 13 residues in the CDR3. Unmatched junction bases numbered 9, after V lost 8 bases and J lost 7 bases. This chain's CDR3 is CASALTGAFEAFF. In nucleotides, the CDR3 is TGTGCCAGCGCCTTGACAGGGGCATTTGAAGCTTTCTTT.

V usage is TRBV6-5 and J usage is TRBJ1-1; 8 bases are shared with TRBD1. Trimming removed 2 bases from V and 6 bases from J; junction bases left unmatched: 5. In germline, CDR1 is MNHEY, CDR2 SVGAGI. This CDR3 is built from 14 residues. CDR3 sequence (DNA): TGTGCCAGCAGTTACGGGACAGGAGGGGCTGAAGCTTTCTTT. This encodes CASSYGTGGAEAFF.